This T cell receptor (beta chain) originates from a study of blood T cell repertoires in COVID-19. V was cut by 2 bases and J by 5 bases, with 10 bases left in between. Germline V lookup: CDR1 MNHNY, CDR2 SVGAGI (reference sequence). This CDR3 region has 15 residues. Sequencing used immunoSEQ multiplex PCR; TCRdb keeps in-frame clones, though not all of them. The sample contains 88,000 or so clones, around 80% of which appear only once. This clonotype was obtained from an elderly man with acute or convalescent COVID-19. The chain recombines TRBV6-6 with TRBJ1-6, with D possibly being TRBD1 (5 bases). The sequenced sample was peripheral blood. The CDR3 region has the DNA TGTGCCAGCAGTTACAAGGACACCAATAATTCACCCCTCCACTTT. Its translation is CASSYKDTNNSPLHF.